Below, 13 T cell receptor beta chains from the same sample are listed, as sequenced in a study of vaccination and CD4 T cells after COVID-19. Noted treatment: approximately 11-day PBMC culture with coronavirus spike peptide pools or control peptides (ViraFEST assay). Once obtained from cultured CD4+ T cells, the DNA was sequenced using the Oncomine TCR Beta short-read assay. TCRdb re-analysed the PCR reads in MiXCR, keeping a single row per CDR3 protein. The sample gives 24,000 or so distinct CDR3 sequences, around 40% of which show up once; around 6.9% is in the top ten. The antigens for these receptors are not known. The source material was CD4+ T cells from blood, cultured in vitro. Receptor source: a human donor who had recovered from COVID-19.

This clonotype was seen only a few times. V gene TRBV18 combines with J gene TRBJ2-5; 7 bases are shared with TRBD1. This CDR3 has 15 residues. Unmatched junction bases numbered 6, after V lost 0 bases and J lost 5 bases. CDR1 and CDR2 (germline): KGHSH, LQKENI. CDR3 coding DNA: TGTGCCAGCTCACCACCCTCAGTCAGGGGGGAGACCCAGTACTTC. Translated, it gives CASSPPSVRGETQYF.

The rearrangement joins TRBV27 to TRBJ1-5, with 10 bases fitting TRBD1. The CDR3 is made up of 18 amino acids. Germline assignment: CDR1 MNHEY and CDR2 SMNVEV (reference sequence). The V and J ends lost 3 bases and 0 bases, in that order; junction bases with no gene match: 8. CDR3 nucleotides: TGTGCCAGCAGTTTTCGACAGGGGGCGGGATATAGCAATCAGCCCCAGCATTTT. It encodes CASSFRQGAGYSNQPQHF.

This clonotype was seen only a few times. The chain joins TRBV15 to TRBJ1-6, with D possibly being TRBD1 (6 bases). V was pared by 4 bases and J by 8 bases, with 12 bases between. This CDR3 is 14 amino acids long. Germline V lookup: CDR1 LNHNV, CDR2 YYDKDF (reference sequence). CDR3 region: CATSKGDRDSPLHF. The CDR3 region has the DNA TGTGCCACCAGCAAGGGGGATAGGGATTCACCCCTCCACTTT.

V usage is TRBV19 and J usage is TRBJ1-5; 7 nucleotides match TRBD1. The ends lost 6 bases at V and 3 bases at J; junction bases unmatched: 5. Germline V CDR1 and CDR2: LNHDA, SQIVND (reference sequence). The CDR3 covers 14 residues. The CDR3 region has the DNA TGTGCCAGTAGGACAGGGTGGTCCAATCAGCCCCAGCATTTT. It specifies CASRTGWSNQPQHF.

This clonotype was found a few times. The chain couples TRBV11-2 to TRBJ2-2, with unresolved D. The CDR3 consists of 13 residues. Trimming stripped 5 bases from V and 3 bases from J, with 7 bases between. Looked up from germline, CDR1 is SGHAT and CDR2 is FQNNGV. The CDR3 sequence is CASSPPDTGELFF. The CDR3, as DNA: TGTGCCAGCAGCCCCCCGGACACCGGGGAGCTGTTTTTT.

The chain recombines TRBV19 with TRBJ2-3; the match to TRBD2 covers 14 bases. V lost 4 bases and J lost 5; bases outside the gene matches: 5. This CDR3 has 16 amino acids. Germline CDR1 is LNHDA and CDR2 is SQIVND (reference sequence). The CDR3 coding sequence is TGTGCCAGTAGTACCCGGACTAGCGGGAGGCAAGATACGCAGTATTTT. Its protein product is CASSTRTSGRQDTQYF.

V gene TRBV9 combines with J gene TRBJ1-1, with D perhaps matching TRBD1 (5 bases). Germline V gives CDR1 SGDLS, CDR2 YYNGEE. Trimming removed 0 bases from V and 3 bases from J, with 9 bases in between. The CDR3 has 14 residues. This CDR3 reads CASSVVRGDTEAFF. CDR3 DNA: TGTGCCAGCAGCGTAGTGCGAGGGGACACTGAAGCTTTCTTT.

The chain couples TRBV6-1 to TRBJ1-6; D is undetermined. The V gene's germline CDR1 is MNHNS and CDR2 SASEGT. The CDR3 runs to 14 residues. Trimming cost V 3 bases and J 9 bases, with 12 bases left between them. The CDR3 DNA follows: TGTGCCAGCAGTGAGTTGCCCCATAGTTCACCCCTCCACTTT. It translates to CASSELPHSSPLHF.

This chain joins TRBV20-1 and TRBJ2-2; D is uncertain. With 0 bases removed from V and 7 bases from J, the gap between germline ends came to 18 bases. CDR3 size: 16 residues. Germline-derived CDR1 and CDR2 are DFQATT and SNEGSKA (reference sequence). CDR3 sequence (DNA): TGCAGTGCTAGAGATCCAAGCAAATCAACTGTCGGGGAGCTGTTTTTT. This gives the protein CSARDPSKSTVGELFF.

CDR3 sequence reads: CASSYPGRTGSSYEQYF. Written as DNA, the CDR3 is TGTGCCAGCAGTTACCCGGGGCGGACAGGTAGCTCCTACGAGCAGTACTTC. V usage is TRBV6-5 and J usage is TRBJ2-7; the match to TRBD1 covers 7 bases. With 2 bases clipped from V and 0 bases from J, the junction kept 10 bases outside the gene matches. The CDR3 length is 17 residues. CDR1 and CDR2 from the germline V gene are MNHEY and SVGAGI.

This chain links TRBV6-2 or TRBV6-3 with TRBJ2-1; 16 nucleotides align to TRBD2. Looked up from germline, CDR1 is MNHEY and CDR2 is SVGEGT. V lost 2 bases and J lost 10; bases outside the gene matches: 23. This CDR3 region has 22 residues. CDR3 region: CASSYGRWHPGTSGRGSGEQFF. DNA of the CDR3: TGTGCCAGCAGTTACGGAAGGTGGCACCCCGGGACTAGCGGGAGGGGGTCGGGGGAGCAGTTCTTC.

The chain has TRBV28 and TRBJ1-1; no firm D call. V was cut by 3 bases and J by 5 bases, with 13 bases left in between. The germline CDR1 and CDR2 sequences are MDHEN and SYDVKM. The CDR3 spans 14 residues. CDR3 loop: CASSFRPRVTEAFF. CDR3 coding DNA: TGTGCCAGCAGTTTCAGGCCAAGAGTGACTGAAGCTTTCTTT.

The gene calls are TRBV28 and TRBJ2-7, with D unresolved. This CDR3 has 12 residues. Germline loops: CDR1 MDHEN, CDR2 SYDVKM. The V gene lost 3 bases and the J gene lost 4 bases, with 7 bases spanning the gap. The CDR3 reads CASSFLGYEQYF. The CDR3 DNA is TGTGCCAGCAGTTTCCTCGGTTACGAGCAGTACTTC. The full variable domain, with the rest looked up from reference TRBV28 and TRBJ2-7, is DVKVTQSSRYLVKRTGEKVFLECVQDMDHENMFWYRQDPGLGLRLIYFSYDVKMKEKGDIPEGYSVSREKKERFSLILESASTNQTSMYLCASSFLGYEQYFGPGTRLTVT.